The T cell receptor (beta chain) described here comes from a study of cytomegalovirus exposure and HLA in healthy donors. Some clones are missing from TCRdb's copy, which holds only in-frame ones; the method was immunoSEQ multiplex PCR. This sample carries some 63,000 clones, 70% to 90% of them seen once, and the ten largest clones take 1% to 1.5%. Among the roughly 120 subjects of the validation cohort, separate from the approximately 660-subject first cohort, were the donors. About this clone: Its antigen remains unidentified.

General study results and limits: Usually a TCR sequence was rare, but some public TCRs were found in many donors. Specificity for CMV antigens was confirmed in vitro for a few of the CMV-associated chains.

The TCR originated in a woman under 30 in good health and CMV-seronegative. The source material was PBMCs.

CDR3 sequence (DNA): TGTGCCAGTAGTATAGGAGGGCCCTTCTATGGCTACACCTTC. Its protein is CASSIGGPFYGYTF. V and J are TRBV19 and TRBJ1-2; D is undetermined. Trimming took 1 base from V and 4 from J, leaving 10 bases between them. The CDR3 is 14 residues long. Germline V gene sequence: CDR1 LNHDA, CDR2 SQIVND (reference sequence).